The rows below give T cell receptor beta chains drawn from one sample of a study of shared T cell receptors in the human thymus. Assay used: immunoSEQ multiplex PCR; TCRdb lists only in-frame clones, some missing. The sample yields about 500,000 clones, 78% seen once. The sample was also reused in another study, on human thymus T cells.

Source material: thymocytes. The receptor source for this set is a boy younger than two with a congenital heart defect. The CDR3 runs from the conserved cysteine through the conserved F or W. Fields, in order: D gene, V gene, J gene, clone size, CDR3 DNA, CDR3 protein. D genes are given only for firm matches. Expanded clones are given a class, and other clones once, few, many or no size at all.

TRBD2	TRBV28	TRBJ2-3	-	TGTGCCAGCAGTTTACACCGGGAGGGAGCAGATACGCAGTATTTT	CASSLHREGADTQYF
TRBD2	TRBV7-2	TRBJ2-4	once	TGTGCCAGCAGCTCCTCGTCCCCGGGAGGCAGGGAAAACATTCAGTACTTC	CASSSSSPGGRENIQYF
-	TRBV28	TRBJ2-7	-	TGTGCCAGCCGACCTGGACAGTCCTACGAGCAGTACTTC	CASRPGQSYEQYF
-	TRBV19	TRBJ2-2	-	TGTGCCAGTAGCGGGAGTACAACGAACACCGGGGAGCTGTTTTTT	CASSGSTTNTGELFF
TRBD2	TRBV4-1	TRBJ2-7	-	TGCGCCAGCAGCCAGACTAGCGGCGGGCCCTACGAGCAGTACTTC	CASSQTSGGPYEQYF
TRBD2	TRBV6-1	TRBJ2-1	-	TGTGCCAGCAGTGAAGCCGGGACTAGCGGGGGCCCCAGGGAGCAGTTCTTC	CASSEAGTSGGPREQFF
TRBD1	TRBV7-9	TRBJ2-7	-	TGTGCCAGCAGCCCGGACAGGGCCCTCCCAGTCTACGAGCAGTACTTC	CASSPDRALPVYEQYF
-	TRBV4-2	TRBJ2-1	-	TGTGCCAGCAGCCAAGTTGGCGGTTACAATGAGCAGTTCTTC	CASSQVGGYNEQFF
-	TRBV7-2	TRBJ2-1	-	TGTGCCAGCAGCTACGGGACTGACAATGAGCAGTTCTTC	CASSYGTDNEQFF
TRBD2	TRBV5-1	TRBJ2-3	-	TGCGCCAGCAGCCGGGGAGGCGGGAGGACAGATACGCAGTATTTT	CASSRGGGRTDTQYF
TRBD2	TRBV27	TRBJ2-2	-	TGTGCCAGCAGTTTAGACCTTAGCGGGACGAACACCGGGGAGCTGTTTTTT	CASSLDLSGTNTGELFF
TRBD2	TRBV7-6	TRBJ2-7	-	TGTGCCAGCAGCAGGGGACTAGCGGGAGGGCCGAACGAGCAGTACTTC	CASSRGLAGGPNEQYF
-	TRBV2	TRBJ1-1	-	TGTGCCAGCAGTGGCCTCAGGGGCGCCTCCTACGGCACTGAAGCTTTCTTT	CASSGLRGASYGTEAFF